This is a list of T cell receptor beta chains from one sample in a study of monozygotic twins with inflammatory bowel disease. TCRdb re-called the 5' RACE reads, yielding one record per CDR3 amino acid sequence without DNA. The data include about 160,000 distinct CDR3 sequences; the top ten clones carry about 2.4%. The source material was blood. The receptors shown here come from a human donor with ulcerative colitis or Crohn's disease, or a healthy co-twin of an affected twin (not recorded which). Both conserved end residues are part of each CDR3.

V gene	J gene	CDR3 protein
TRBV20-1	TRBJ2-7	CSARPFGNSYEQYF
TRBV7-2	TRBJ1-2	CASSSHRDNYGYTF
TRBV5-1	TRBJ2-5	CASSLALEGRGETQYF
TRBV7-2	TRBJ2-7	CASGTLSYEQYF
TRBV28	TRBJ1-5	CASSRTSRPQHF
TRBV5-1	TRBJ1-6	CASSLEPMDSPLHF
TRBV28	TRBJ2-6	CASTIRHGGTGANVLTF
TRBV18	TRBJ1-1	CASSPSPGAEAFF
TRBV30	TRBJ1-5	CAWSGPARGNQPQHF
TRBV5-1	TRBJ2-7	CASSITSGTRDEQYF
TRBV7-6	TRBJ2-1	CASSLAWRGPSYNEQFF
TRBV20-1	TRBJ1-5	CSASEGNQPQHF
TRBV10-3	TRBJ1-5	CAISDLPQGGQPQHF
TRBV24-1	TRBJ2-7	CATSDAGQATYEQYF